The TCR beta chain described here comes from a study of cytomegalovirus exposure and HLA in healthy donors. Study summary: Some 85 million unique TCRs, all from HLA-typed donors, were included in an early release of the data.

PCR amplification relied on 60 Vbeta primers (plus 13 Jbeta primers). Authors' methods: A follow-up analysis tallied tens of millions of unique TCR beta chains, approximately 11 million shared. TCRdb's table, derived via immunoSEQ multiplex PCR, lists solely in-frame clones and lacks some. From that table come the V and J calls and clone size; the DNA was used to work out D and trimming. The sample shows 90,000 or so clones, around four fifths of them seen only once. Study-wide findings and caveats: TCR beta V- and J-gene trimming was later associated with a missense DCLRE1C variant. The sole available immune exposure information was CMV serostatus.

About this clone: Its antigen is not identified.

The sequenced material came from PBMCs. This TCR derives from a boy aged 5-17 years in good health and CMV-seronegative.

The CDR3 DNA follows: TGTGCCTGGACCCCTGGGGCAGGAAACTACGAGCAGTACTTC. Translating gives CAWTPGAGNYEQYF. The V call is TRBV30, the J call TRBJ2-7; a weak D match, TRBD1 (5 bases). Germline V gene data show CDR1 as GTSNPN and CDR2 as SVGIG (reference sequence). V was clipped by 4 bases and J by 3 bases, with 16 bases between them. The CDR3 has 14 amino acids.